This T cell receptor beta chain is drawn from a study of blood T cells in healthy people across ages (dated by TCRdb to about 2015). For the study in its entirety: In model experiments, template switching captured roughly one uniquely barcoded TCR beta cDNA molecule for every two T cells. The study measured age-related changes in TCR beta repertoire diversity using deep sequencing normalized with unique cDNA molecular identifiers. The donors were split into four age groups: young (average 16 years), middle-aged (39), aged (62) and long-lived (roughly 86). The study analyzed two additional independent replicas of 1 million unique cDNA reads from the same blood draw for two donors, one aged 18 to 30 and one aged 80 or older. Study-level results and caveats: Compared with the aged group, more naive CD4+ T cells, fewer expanded clones and increased TCR diversity were shown by the long-lived group, suggesting age selection. The CMV infection status of donors was not known, potentially confounding age-related changes in expanded clonotypes. Total diversity estimates from one million sequenced T cells were considered lower bounds and underestimates. There was a strong correlation between observed TCR beta diversity and the percentage of naive T cells measured by flow cytometry. As age increased, observed TCR beta diversity per million T cells dropped in a roughly linear way, and a significant reduction was already evident by age about 40. Conclusive comparison of naive and antigen-experienced compartments was prevented by the profiling of bulk unsorted PBMCs.

This clonotype was counted only a few times. No antigen is known for it. Per-nucleotide qualities are absent, and no much larger clonotype sits a single base away. The method behind the library was 5' RACE. Instrument on record: Illumina HiSeq 2500. A second PCR of about 6 to 11 cycles was run with a J-beta primer mix and a sample-barcoded 5' primer. Each TCR beta cDNA molecule received a unique molecular identifier from a template-switch 5' adaptor carrying 12 random nucleotides. Each sample yielded at least 2.5 million CDR3-containing paired-end reads. All of the RNA was converted into first-strand cDNA using the Mint cDNA synthesis kit, with a TRBC-specific oligonucleotide serving as the primer. All cDNA was treated with uracil-DNA glycosylase and then went through a first 18-cycle PCR with the universal primers M1SS and BC2_uni_R. As for the original processing: Each sample was normalized by randomly selecting 1 million high-quality reads, each carrying a distinct molecular identifier. Reads with shared molecular identifiers were discarded instead of being binned into consensus sequences. MiTCR, with a Q25 quality threshold and the strictest error-elimination algorithm, was used for CDR3 identification, clonotype clustering and error correction. A nonparametric unseen species model using Euler transformation provided a lower-bound estimate of total TCR beta diversity. TCRdb applied fastp at Q25 and MiXCR to the public reads, then kept only in-frame beta chains. Every entry covers one CDR3 protein and lists the most common genes and DNA from its rows. For this entry, the V and J calls and clone size follow TCRdb and not the study's own pipeline. The sample table holds about 500,000 distinct CDR3 sequences, of which 24% were seen once. The ten largest clones capture roughly 10% of the sample.

Systemically healthy Caucasian individuals from Russia, about 38 in total and aged about 6 to 100 years, were included as donors. Approximately 11 milliliters of peripheral blood were drawn from each donor into EDTA-treated Vacutainer tubes. Ficoll-Paque density-gradient centrifugation was used to isolate PBMCs, with at least 6.5 million obtained per sample. Trizol reagent was used to extract total RNA from PBMCs, with at least 6 micrograms per sample. For every donor, flow cytometry on a PBMC aliquot measured the percentage of naive CD45RAhigh/CD27high T cells. From cysteine to phenylalanine, the CDR3 is 12 amino acids long. Only the CDR3 DNA is retained, 36 bases long and in frame from the first base. The germline V gene yields SGHRS for CDR1 and YFSETQ for CDR2. These data were also filed under a second study, of T cells of mothers and their children. According to the second study: The donors were nine systemically healthy Caucasian individuals, made up of three mothers and their six children. cDNA synthesis consumed the entire amount of extracted RNA, loaded at about 1.5 ug RNA in each 15 ul reaction. In the second PCR, the M1S primer introduced both the sample barcodes and 2-4 random nucleotides. More than 8 million TCR beta CDR3 reads were obtained from each mother, and about 3 million reads were obtained from each child. Thymic selection similarly shapes TCR recombination output in related and unrelated pairs, with minor effect from inherited differences. Related mother-child pairs always showed normalized repertoire overlap that was slightly higher than in unrelated mother-child pairs, though the difference was never significant. No persistent microchimeric T cell clones were found, with a detection sensitivity of 85 to 100 clones per million clonotypes. The study used deep NGS to compare TCR beta repertoires of mothers and children, seeking features distinguishing related mother-child pairs from unrelated individuals. Mothers averaged roughly 40 +/- 4 years of age and children averaged approximately 11 +/- 4 years. After adapter ligation with NEBNext reagents, the libraries were sequenced on Illumina HiSeq 2000 with 100+100 nt paired-end reads. To prevent cross-contamination, the mother and child libraries were prepared one month apart and sequenced in separate runs. For each donor, between roughly 450,000 and 2,300,000 distinct TCR beta clonotypes were identified. Naive TCR beta clonotypes were estimated from low-frequency clonotypes matched to each donor's FACS-determined naive share, without sorting.

The chain joins TRBV5-1 to TRBJ2-5; a confident D gene designation cannot be given. The end of the DNA is better explained by TRBJ2-1, so the J call may be wrong. The TCR originated in a boy aged 5-17 years in good health. The specimen sequenced was blood. The CDR3 amino acid sequence is: CASSQDPREQFF. The base sequence is TGCGCCAGCAGTCAAGATCCGCGGGAGCAGTTCTTC.